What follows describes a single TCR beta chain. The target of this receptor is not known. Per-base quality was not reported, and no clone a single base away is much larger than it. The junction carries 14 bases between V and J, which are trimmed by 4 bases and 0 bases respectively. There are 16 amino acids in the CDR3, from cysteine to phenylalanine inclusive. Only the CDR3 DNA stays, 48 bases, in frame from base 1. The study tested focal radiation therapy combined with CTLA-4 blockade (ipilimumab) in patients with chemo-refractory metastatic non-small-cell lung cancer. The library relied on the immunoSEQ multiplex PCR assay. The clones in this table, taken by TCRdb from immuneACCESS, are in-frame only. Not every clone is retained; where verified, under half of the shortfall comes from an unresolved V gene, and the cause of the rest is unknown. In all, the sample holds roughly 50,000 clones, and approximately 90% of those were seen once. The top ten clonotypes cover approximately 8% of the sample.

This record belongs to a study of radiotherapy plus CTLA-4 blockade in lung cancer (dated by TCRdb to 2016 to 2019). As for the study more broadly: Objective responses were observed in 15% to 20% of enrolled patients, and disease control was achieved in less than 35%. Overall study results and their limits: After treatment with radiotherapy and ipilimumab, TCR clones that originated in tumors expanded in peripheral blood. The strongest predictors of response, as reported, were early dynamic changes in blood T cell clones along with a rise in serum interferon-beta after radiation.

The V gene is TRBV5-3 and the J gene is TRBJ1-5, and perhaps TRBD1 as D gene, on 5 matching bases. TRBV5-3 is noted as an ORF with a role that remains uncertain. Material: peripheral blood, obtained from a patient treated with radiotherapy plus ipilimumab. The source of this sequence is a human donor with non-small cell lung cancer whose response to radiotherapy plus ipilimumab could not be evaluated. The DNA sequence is TGTGCCAGAAGCCCTCGGGACTTCTATAGCAATCAGCCCCAGCATTTT. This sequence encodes CARSPRDFYSNQPQHF.